Here is one T cell receptor beta chain with its context. The table came from immunoSEQ multiplex PCR; TCRdb's copy has only in-frame clones and leaves some out. The table includes around 100,000 clones, roughly 70% detected once. This record belongs to a study of shared clonotypes between healthy human individuals. The CDR3 spans 13 residues. The germline V and J ends were trimmed by 8 bases and 4 bases, with 12 bases remaining between them. From germline, CDR1 is MDHEN and CDR2 SYDVKM. The material sequenced was memory CD8+ T cells sorted from blood. Subset defined: CD45RO+ cells pooled with CCR7-negative TemRA cells. The origin of this receptor is a woman in her 30s in good health. The genes are TRBV28 and TRBJ2-1, with D unresolved. The CDR3 region has the DNA TGTGCCAGCCTTCGTGGGGATTACAATGAGCAGTTCTTC. Translating it yields CASLRGDYNEQFF.